The source of this T cell receptor (beta chain) is a study of blood T cell repertoires in COVID-19. The V end lost 2 bases, the J end lost 6 bases, and 14 bases lay between the germline ends. CDR1 SGHDT and CDR2 YYEEEE come from the germline V gene. The CDR3 is made up of 15 amino acids. Sequencing was performed with immunoSEQ multiplex PCR; in TCRdb, only in-frame clones are kept and a portion is missing. Of 200,000 or so clones in the sample, around 81% were seen once. The chain recombines TRBV5-6 with TRBJ1-4, with a tentative D call TRBD1 (6 bases). The origin of this receptor is a woman older than 75 with COVID-19, enrolled during active disease. Sequencing was carried out using peripheral blood. The chain's CDR3 is CASSLGWQGHEKLFF. The CDR3 nucleotides read TGTGCCAGCAGCTTAGGTTGGCAGGGGCATGAAAAACTGTTTTTT.